The present T cell receptor beta chain was sequenced within a study of human T cells and chemical hapten exposure. Study-level results: Expanded TCRs were compared with controls, and the expanded TCRs formed significantly more large CDR3 similarity clusters.

Individual cDNA molecules in this library carried unique molecular identifiers. TCRdb recomputed calls from the RACE reads with MiXCR, one row per CDR3 protein. This repertoire shows 33,000 or so distinct CDR3 sequences, less than 15% found once; its top ten account for roughly 2%. Trimming stripped 3 bases from V and 3 bases from J, with 20 bases between. This CDR3 spans 17 amino acids. CDR1 WSHSY and CDR2 SAAADI come from the germline V gene. Time point noted: pre-sensitization, week 0. Sample treatment: therapeutic diphenylcyclopropenone sensitization with weekly scalp DPC. Whole blood, unfractionated, served as the material for total RNA extraction. A remark on this clonotype: Its antigen is as yet unknown.

The source is a woman in her thirties or forties with alopecia areata. Some clones in this sample may be carry-over from other donors' samples. The genes are TRBV10-2 and TRBJ1-1; weak D call: TRBD1 (5 bases). The sample in question was whole blood, obtained in connection with sensitization to the hapten diphenylcyclopropenone (DPC). The CDR3 nucleotides read TGCGCCAGCAGTGATCGACCCCCGGGACGCGTTCACACTGAAGCTTTCTTT. Its protein is CASSDRPPGRVHTEAFF.